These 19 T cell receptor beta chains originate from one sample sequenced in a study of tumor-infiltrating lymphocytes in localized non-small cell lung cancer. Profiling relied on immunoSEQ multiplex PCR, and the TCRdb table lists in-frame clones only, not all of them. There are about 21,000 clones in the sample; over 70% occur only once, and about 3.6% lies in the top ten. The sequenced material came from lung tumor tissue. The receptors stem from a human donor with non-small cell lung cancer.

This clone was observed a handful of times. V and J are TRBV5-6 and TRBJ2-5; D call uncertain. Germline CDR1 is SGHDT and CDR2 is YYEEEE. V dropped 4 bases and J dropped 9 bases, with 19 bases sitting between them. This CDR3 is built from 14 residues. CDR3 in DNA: TGTGCCAGCAGCCGCGTTGAACCGAGGCAGGCCCAGTACTTC. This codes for CASSRVEPRQAQYF.

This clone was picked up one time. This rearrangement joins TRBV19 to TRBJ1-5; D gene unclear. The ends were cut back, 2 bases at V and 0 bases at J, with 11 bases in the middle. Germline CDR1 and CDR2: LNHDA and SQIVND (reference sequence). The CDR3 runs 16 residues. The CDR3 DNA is TGTGCCAGTAGTATACTGGGCGTAAATAGCAATCAGCCCCAGCATTTT. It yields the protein CASSILGVNSNQPQHF.

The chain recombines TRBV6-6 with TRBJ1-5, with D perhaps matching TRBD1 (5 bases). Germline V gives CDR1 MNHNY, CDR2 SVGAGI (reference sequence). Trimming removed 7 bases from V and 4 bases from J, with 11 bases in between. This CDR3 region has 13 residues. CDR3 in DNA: TGTGCCAGCAAACGGGGGAATAATCAGCCCCAGCATTTT. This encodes CASKRGNNQPQHF.

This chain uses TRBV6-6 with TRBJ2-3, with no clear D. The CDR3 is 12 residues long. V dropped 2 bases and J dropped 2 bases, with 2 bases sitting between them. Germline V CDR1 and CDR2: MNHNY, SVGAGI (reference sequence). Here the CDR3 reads CASSYPTDTQYF. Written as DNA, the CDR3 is TGTGCCAGCAGTTACCCCACAGATACGCAGTATTTT.

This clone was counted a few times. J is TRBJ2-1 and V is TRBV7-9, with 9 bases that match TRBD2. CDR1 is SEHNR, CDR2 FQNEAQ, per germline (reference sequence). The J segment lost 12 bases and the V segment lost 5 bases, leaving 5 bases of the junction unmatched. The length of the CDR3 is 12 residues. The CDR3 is CASSPGLAVQFF. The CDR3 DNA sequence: TGTGCCAGCAGCCCGGGACTAGCAGTGCAGTTCTTC.

CDR3 region: CASSLNGDTGYTF. CDR3 nucleotide sequence: TGTGCCAGCAGTTTAAACGGGGACACTGGCTACACCTTC. The chain recombines TRBV27 with TRBJ1-2; a weak D match, TRBD1 (6 bases). The V and J ends lost 2 bases and 7 bases respectively, with 11 bases between them. Germline lookup yields CDR1 MNHEY and CDR2 SMNVEV (reference sequence). The CDR3 has 13 residues.

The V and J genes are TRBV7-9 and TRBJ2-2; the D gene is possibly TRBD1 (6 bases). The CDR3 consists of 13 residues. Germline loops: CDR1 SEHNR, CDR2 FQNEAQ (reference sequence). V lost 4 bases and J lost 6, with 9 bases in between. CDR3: CASSSWGPGELFF. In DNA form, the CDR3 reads TGTGCCAGCAGCTCATGGGGGCCCGGGGAGCTGTTTTTT. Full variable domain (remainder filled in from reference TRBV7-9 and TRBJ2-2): DTGVSQNPRHKITKRGQNVTFRCDPISEHNRLYWYRQTLGQGPEFLTYFQNEAQLEKSRLLSDRFSAERPKGSFSTLEIQRTEQGDSAMYLCASSSWGPGELFFGEGSRLTVL.

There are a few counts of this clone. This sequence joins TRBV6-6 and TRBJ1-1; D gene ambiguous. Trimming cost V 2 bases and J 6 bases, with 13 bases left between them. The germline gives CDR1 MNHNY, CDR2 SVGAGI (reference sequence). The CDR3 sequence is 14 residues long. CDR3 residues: CASSYGKGFPEAFF. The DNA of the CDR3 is TGTGCCAGCAGTTACGGTAAGGGATTTCCTGAAGCTTTCTTT.

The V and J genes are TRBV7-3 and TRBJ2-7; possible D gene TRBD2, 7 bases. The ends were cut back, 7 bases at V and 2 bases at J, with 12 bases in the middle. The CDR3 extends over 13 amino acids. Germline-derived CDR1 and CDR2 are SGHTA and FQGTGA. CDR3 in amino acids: CASTQGGAYEQYV. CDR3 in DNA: TGTGCCAGCACCCAAGGGGGGGCCTACGAGCAGTACGTC.

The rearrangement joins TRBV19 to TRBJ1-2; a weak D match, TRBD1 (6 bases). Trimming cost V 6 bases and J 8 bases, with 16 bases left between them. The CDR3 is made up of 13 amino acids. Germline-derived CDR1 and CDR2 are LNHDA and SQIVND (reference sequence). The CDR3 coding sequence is TGTGCCAGTAGCCCTACAGGGTTTAAGGGCTACACCTTC. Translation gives CASSPTGFKGYTF.

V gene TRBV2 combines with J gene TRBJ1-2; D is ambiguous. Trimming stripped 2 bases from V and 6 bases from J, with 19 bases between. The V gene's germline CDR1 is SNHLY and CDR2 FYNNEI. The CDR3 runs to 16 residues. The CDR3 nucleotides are TGTGCCAGCAGTGAATTGGGAATGGGGATCTGGGATGGCTACACCTTC. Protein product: CASSELGMGIWDGYTF.

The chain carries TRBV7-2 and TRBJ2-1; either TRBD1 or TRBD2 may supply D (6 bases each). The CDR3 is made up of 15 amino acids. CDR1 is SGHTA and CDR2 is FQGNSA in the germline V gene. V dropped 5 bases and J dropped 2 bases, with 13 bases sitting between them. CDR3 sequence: CASSPDRGAYNEQFF. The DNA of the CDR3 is TGTGCCAGCAGCCCGGATAGGGGGGCCTACAATGAGCAGTTCTTC.

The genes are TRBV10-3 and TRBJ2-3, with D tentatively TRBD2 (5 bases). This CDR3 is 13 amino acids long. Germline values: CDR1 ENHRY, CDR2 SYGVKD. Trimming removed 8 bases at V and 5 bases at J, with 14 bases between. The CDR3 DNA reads TGTGCCATCGCGAGAGAGGGCATAGATACGCAGTATTTT. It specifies CAIAREGIDTQYF.

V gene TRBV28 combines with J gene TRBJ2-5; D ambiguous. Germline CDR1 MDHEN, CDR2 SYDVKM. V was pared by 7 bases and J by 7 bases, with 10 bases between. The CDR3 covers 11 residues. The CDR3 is CASTLEGTQYF. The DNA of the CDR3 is TGTGCCAGCACGCTCGAAGGGACCCAGTACTTC.

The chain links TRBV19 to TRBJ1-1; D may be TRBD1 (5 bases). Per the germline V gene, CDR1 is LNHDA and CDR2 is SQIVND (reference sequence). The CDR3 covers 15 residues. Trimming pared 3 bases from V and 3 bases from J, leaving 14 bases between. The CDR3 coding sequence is TGTGCCAGTAGTATCCGGGTTGGGGGGGACACTGAAGCTTTCTTT. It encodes CASSIRVGGDTEAFF.

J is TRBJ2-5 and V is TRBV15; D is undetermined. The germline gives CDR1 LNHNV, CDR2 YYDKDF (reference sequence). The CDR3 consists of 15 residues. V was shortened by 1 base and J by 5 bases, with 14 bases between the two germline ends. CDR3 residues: CATSRAPRLGETQYF. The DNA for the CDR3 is TGTGCCACCAGCAGAGCCCCTCGACTTGGCGAGACCCAGTACTTC.

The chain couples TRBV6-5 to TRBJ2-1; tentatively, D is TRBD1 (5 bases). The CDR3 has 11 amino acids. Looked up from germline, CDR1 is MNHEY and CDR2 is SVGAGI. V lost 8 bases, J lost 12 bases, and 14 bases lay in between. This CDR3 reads CASAQGAWQFF. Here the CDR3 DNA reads TGTGCCAGCGCCCAGGGTGCTTGGCAGTTCTTC.

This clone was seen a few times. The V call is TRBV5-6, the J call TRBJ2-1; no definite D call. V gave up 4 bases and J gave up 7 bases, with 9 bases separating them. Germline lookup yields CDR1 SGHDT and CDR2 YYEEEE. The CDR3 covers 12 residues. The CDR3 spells CASSPQRNEQFF. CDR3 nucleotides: TGTGCCAGCAGCCCCCAAAGAAATGAGCAGTTCTTC.

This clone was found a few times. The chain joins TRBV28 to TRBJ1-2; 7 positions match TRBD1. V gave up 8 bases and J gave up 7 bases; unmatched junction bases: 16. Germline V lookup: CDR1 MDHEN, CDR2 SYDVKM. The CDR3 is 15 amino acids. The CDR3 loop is CASVKSGGLVSGYTF. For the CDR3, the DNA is TGTGCCAGCGTAAAGTCAGGGGGTTTAGTTTCTGGCTACACCTTC.